Each of the 14 T cell receptor beta chains below was sequenced from the same sample in a study of cytomegalovirus exposure and HLA in healthy donors. This PCR relied on a set of 60 Vbeta primers and 13 Jbeta primers. The data were produced by immunoSEQ multiplex PCR, yet TCRdb's version contains in-frame clones alone and is incomplete. The sample holds under 200,000 clones, more than 65% seen once. Sequences were obtained from PBMCs. The receptor source for this set is a woman in her 30s in good health and CMV-seronegative.

This clone appeared a few times. The chain joins TRBV11-3 to TRBJ1-3, with 9 positions matching TRBD1. Per the germline V gene, CDR1 is SGHNT and CDR2 is YENEEA. The CDR3 loop spans 15 amino acids. V dropped 5 bases and J dropped 11; count of bases not matched to a gene: 13. The CDR3 DNA reads TGTGCCAGCAGCGTGGGACAGGGTGGGACTGAAGCCATATATTTT. It translates to CASSVGQGGTEAIYF.

As to this clone: One end of the junction varies from germline; a read error may be responsible. This rearrangement joins TRBV7-7 to TRBJ2-5; 9 bases align to TRBD2. CDR3 length: 14 residues. Per the germline V gene, CDR1 is SSHAT and CDR2 is FNYEAQ (reference sequence). CDR3 nucleotide sequence: TGTGCTAGCAGCCATAGCGGGAGAGAAGAGACCCAGTACTTC. Its protein product is CASSHSGREETQYF.

This chain connects TRBV12-5 to TRBJ1-2, with D tentatively TRBD1 (5 bases). Trimming stripped 4 bases from V and 3 bases from J, with 15 bases between. CDR3 length: 15 amino acids. Per the germline V gene, CDR1 is LGHNT and CDR2 is FRNRAP. CDR3 loop: CASGWVGLPYYGYTF. The CDR3 nucleotides read TGTGCTAGTGGTTGGGTGGGACTCCCCTACTATGGCTACACCTTC.

The genes are TRBV7-9 and TRBJ2-3; possibly TRBD2 for D (6 bases). V dropped 3 bases and J dropped 4 bases, with 14 bases sitting between them. Germline lookup yields CDR1 SEHNR and CDR2 FQNEAQ (reference sequence). CDR3 length equals 15 residues. The DNA for the CDR3 is TGTGCCAGCAGCTTTGGGCTAGCGAGGGCAGATACGCAGTATTTT. Its protein is CASSFGLARADTQYF. The full variable domain, completed using reference TRBV7-9 and TRBJ2-3, is DTGVSQNPRHKITKRGQNVTFRCDPISEHNRLYWYRQTLGQGPEFLTYFQNEAQLEKSRLLSDRFSAERPKGSFSTLEIQRTEQGDSAMYLCASSFGLARADTQYFGPGTRLTVL.

The rearrangement joins TRBV7-9 to TRBJ2-7; 7 bases match TRBD1. Per germline, CDR1 SEHNR and CDR2 FQNEAQ (reference sequence). J lost 2 bases, V lost 5 bases, and 9 bases had no gene match. CDR3 length: 15 amino acids. CDR3 DNA sequence: TGTGCCAGCAGCCTCCGACAGGGTTTGGCCTACGAGCAGTACTTC. It specifies CASSLRQGLAYEQYF.

The rearrangement links TRBV15 to TRBJ1-4, with TRBD1 matching over 9 bases. The CDR3 sequence is 14 residues long. The V and J ends lost 4 bases and 8 bases, in that order; junction bases with no gene match: 5. Germline V gene lookup returns CDR1 LNHNV and CDR2 YYDKDF (reference sequence). CDR3 bases: TGTGCCACCAGCATCAGACAGGGGGAAGAAAAACTGTTTTTT. Translation: CATSIRQGEEKLFF. The full variable domain, with the rest looked up from reference TRBV15 and TRBJ1-4, is DAMVIQNPRYQVTQFGKPVTLSCSQTLNHNVMYWYQQKSSQAPKLLFHYYDKDFNNEADTPDNFQSRRPNTSFCFLDIRSPGLGDTAMYLCATSIRQGEEKLFFGSGTQLSVL.

This clone was detected only a few times. The chain employs TRBV6-6 and TRBJ2-5; D is possibly TRBD1 (6 bases). The DNA end favors TRBJ2-7, so the J call may be wrong. The CDR3 loop spans 14 amino acids. Germline V lookup: CDR1 MNHNY, CDR2 SVGAGI (reference sequence). CDR3 DNA sequence: TGTGCCAGCAGACTCCAACAGGGATCCTACGAGCAGTACTTC. Translation: CASRLQQGSYEQYF.

This clone was recorded a few times. V is TRBV6-1 and J is TRBJ2-3, with TRBD2 as a possible D gene (6 bases). CDR3 length: 15 amino acids. V was clipped by 0 bases and J by 5 bases, with 12 bases between them. The V gene's germline CDR1 is MNHNS and CDR2 SASEGT. The DNA for the CDR3 is TGTGCCAGCAGTGAAGCGCTTGTGGGGGGAGATACGCAGTATTTT. This translates into CASSEALVGGDTQYF.

This clone came up once. The chain combines TRBV11-1 with TRBJ1-4, with a weak D call TRBD1 (5 bases). CDR1 and CDR2 (germline): SGHAT, FQDESV (reference sequence). The CDR3 contains 15 residues. V was trimmed by 5 bases and J by 5 bases, leaving 15 bases between them. CDR3 amino acids: CASSRNRRQNEKLFF. CDR3 nucleotide sequence: TGTGCCAGCAGCCGGAATAGGAGACAGAATGAAAAACTGTTTTTT.

The V and J genes are TRBV18 and TRBJ1-5, with a weak D call TRBD1 (6 bases). Germline values: CDR1 KGHSH, CDR2 LQKENI. With 9 bases removed from V and 1 base from J, the gap between germline ends came to 13 bases. The CDR3 spans 14 residues. CDR3 loop: CASSTGHSNQPQHF. The CDR3 region has the DNA TGTGCCAGTTCCACGGGACACAGCAATCAGCCCCAGCATTTT. The full variable domain, in which reference TRBV18 and TRBJ1-5 provide the parts outside the CDR3, is NAGVMQNPRHLVRRRGQEARLRCSPMKGHSHVYWYRQLPEEGLKFMVYLQKENIIDESGMPKERFSAEFPKEGPSILRIQQVVRGDSAAYFCASSTGHSNQPQHFGDGTRLSIL.

This sequence joins TRBV7-9 and TRBJ1-4; D not resolved. CDR1 and CDR2 from the germline V gene are SEHNR and FQNEAQ (reference sequence). This CDR3 comprises 14 residues. Deletions cut 5 bases from V and 11 bases from J, with 18 bases between. CDR3 sequence: CASSPLLEGWKLFF. The CDR3 nucleotides read TGTGCCAGCAGCCCCTTGCTTGAGGGTTGGAAACTGTTTTTT.

The chain couples TRBV28 to TRBJ1-2; D perhaps matches TRBD1 (6 bases). Trimming pared 3 bases from V and 1 base from J, leaving 21 bases between. Germline lookup yields CDR1 MDHEN and CDR2 SYDVKM. The CDR3 is 18 residues long. CDR3: CASSFTSNRVGNNYGYTF. In DNA form, the CDR3 reads TGTGCCAGCAGTTTTACTTCAAACAGGGTGGGGAATAACTATGGCTACACCTTC.

The V and J genes are TRBV11-2 and TRBJ2-1; TRBD2 agrees at 11 bases. Germline V gene data show CDR1 as SGHAT and CDR2 as FQNNGV. CDR3 length: 15 residues. V trimming: 2 bases; J trimming: 7 bases; junction bases outside the gene matches: 4. CDR3 sequence: CASSLRLAGGNEQFF. CDR3 nucleotides: TGTGCCAGCAGCTTACGCCTAGCGGGGGGTAATGAGCAGTTCTTC.

The chain has TRBV6-1 and TRBJ1-4; weak D call: TRBD1 (5 bases). From germline, CDR1 is MNHNS and CDR2 SASEGT. V was shortened by 4 bases and J by 4 bases, with 13 bases between the two germline ends. The CDR3 runs 15 residues. CDR3 coding DNA: TGTGCCAGCAGTGCCAGGGAAGGGATTAATGAAAAACTGTTTTTT. Its protein product is CASSAREGINEKLFF.